The source of this TCR beta chain is a study of blood T cell repertoires in COVID-19. Libraries were prepared by immunoSEQ multiplex PCR; TCRdb keeps only in-frame clonotypes and omits some of them. The data hold about 270,000 clones, with about nine tenths observed a single time. The receptor's source is a middle-aged man with active or convalescent COVID-19. Sequenced input: peripheral blood.

CDR3: CASSLTATNEKLFF. In DNA form, the CDR3 reads TGTGCCAGCAGTCTAACAGCCACTAATGAAAAACTGTTTTTT. V is TRBV6-6 and J is TRBJ1-4; D is ambiguous. The CDR3 consists of 14 residues. Germline-derived CDR1 and CDR2 are MNHNY and SVGAGI (reference sequence). V was pared by 5 bases and J by 2 bases, with 9 bases between.